The TCR beta chain under discussion was sequenced for a study of radiotherapy plus CTLA-4 blockade in lung cancer. The wider study: Among all patients, 15% to 20% showed objective responses, while approximately 30% had disease control. Whole-study results and caveats: Tumor-origin TCR clones grew in blood after radiotherapy plus ipilimumab. Early blood T cell clone dynamics reportedly forecast response best, with interferon-beta.

Profiled with immunoSEQ multiplex PCR; TCRdb holds only in-frame clones, not every one. Of some 67,000 clones listed, approximately 76% are singletons. The CDR3 spans 14 residues. The V end was cut by 6 bases, the J end by 0 bases, with 8 bases between. Germline V lookup: CDR1 SNHLY, CDR2 FYNNEI. A remark on this clone: Its antigen is undetermined.

In chemo-refractory metastatic non-small-cell lung cancer, patients got ipilimumab CTLA-4 blockade together with focal radiation. The chain links TRBV2 to TRBJ2-2; D not certain. This material consisted of peripheral blood, taken from a patient treated with radiotherapy plus ipilimumab. This clonotype was obtained from a human donor with non-small cell lung cancer whose response to radiotherapy plus ipilimumab could not be evaluated. Some clones in this sample may be carry-over from other donors' samples. The CDR3 protein is CASRENANTGELFF. CDR3 in DNA: TGTGCCAGCAGGGAGAACGCGAACACCGGGGAGCTGTTTTTT. The full variable domain, in which reference TRBV2 and TRBJ2-2 provide the parts outside the CDR3, is EPEVTQTPSHQVTQMGQEVILRCVPISNHLYFYWYRQILGQKVEFLVSFYNNEISEKSEIFDDQFSVERPDGSNFTLKIRSTKLEDSAMYFCASRENANTGELFFGEGSRLTVL.